One T cell receptor beta chain is described in this entry. Assay: immunoSEQ multiplex PCR; the TCRdb copy retains only in-frame clones and omits some. This table holds some 140,000 clones, roughly 86% found once. This specimen comes from a study of cytomegalovirus exposure and HLA in healthy donors. Trimming removed 1 base from V and 5 bases from J; junction bases left unmatched: 14. The germline CDR1 and CDR2 sequences are LNHDA and SQIVND (reference sequence). This CDR3 contains 18 residues. Material for sequencing was PBMCs. The rearrangement uses TRBV19 and TRBJ2-7; 10 bases map to TRBD2. The TCR was taken from a human donor in good health. CDR3 nucleotides: TGTGCCAGTAGTATAGTGTTTAGGGCTAGCGGGAGTCGAAACGAGCAGTACTTC. Its protein product is CASSIVFRASGSRNEQYF.